The source of this T cell receptor (beta chain) is a study of cytomegalovirus exposure and HLA in healthy donors. CDR3 length equals 17 residues. V was trimmed by 3 bases and J by 3 bases, leaving 19 bases between them. Germline V gives CDR1 MDHEN, CDR2 SYDVKM. PCR employed 60 Vbeta and 13 Jbeta primers. Repertoires were generated with immunoSEQ multiplex PCR, while TCRdb's copy carries only in-frame clones and drops some. The sample carries 120,000 to 150,000 clones, about two thirds recorded once. Material: PBMCs. The rearrangement joins TRBV28 to TRBJ2-3, with D perhaps TRBD2 (6 bases). The sequence was collected from a man aged 40-49 years in good health and CMV-seronegative. DNA of the CDR3: TGTGCCAGCAGTTTGGAGGGTCCCCAAGGCGGTACAGATACGCAGTATTTT. Its translation: CASSLEGPQGGTDTQYF.